These T cell receptor beta chains were read from a single sample in a study of cytomegalovirus exposure and HLA in healthy donors. Libraries were prepared by immunoSEQ multiplex PCR; TCRdb keeps only in-frame clonotypes and omits some of them. The sample yields some 120,000 clones, roughly 73% seen once. The sequencing input was PBMCs. These receptors all come from a woman in her 30s in good health and CMV-seronegative. The CDR3 runs from the conserved cysteine through the conserved F or W. D genes are given only for firm matches. Some rows mark clone size as missing; the rest say once, few, many or name a class of expanded clone.

TRBJ1-1,.,.,TRBV18,TGTGCCAGCTCACCACCAGACAGGGAAGCTTTCTTT,CASSPPDREAFF
TRBJ2-5,.,.,TRBV27,TGTGCCAGCAGTCGGGGGGCCTGGGAGACCCAGTACTTC,CASSRGAWETQYF
TRBJ2-7,.,.,TRBV4-2,TGTGCCAGCAGCCAACCCGGGACACTGAGCTCCTACGAGCAGTACTTC,CASSQPGTLSSYEQYF
TRBJ2-7,.,TRBD2,TRBV5-1,TGCGCCAGCAGCTTGGTCGCTGGACTAGCGGCCTACGAGCAGTACTTC,CASSLVAGLAAYEQYF
TRBJ1-4,once,TRBD1,TRBV6-1,TGTGCCAGCAGGCCGGGACAGGGTTATGAAAAACTGTTTTTT,CASRPGQGYEKLFF
TRBJ2-1,.,.,TRBV4-2,TGTGCCAGCAGCCAAGCAATGGGGGGTACTGAGCAGTTCTTC,CASSQAMGGTEQFF
TRBJ2-5,many,.,TRBV20-1,TGCAGTGCGCCCGAGAGGGAGACCCAGTACTTC,CSAPERETQYF
TRBJ2-1,.,TRBD2,TRBV2,TGTGCCAGCAGTGACCTGGGACTAGCTGAGTATGAGCAGTTCTTC,CASSDLGLAEYEQFF
TRBJ2-7,.,.,TRBV30,TGTGCCTGGAGTGCAAACTACGAGCAGTACTTC,CAWSANYEQYF
TRBJ1-2,few,.,TRBV5-1,TGCGCCAGCAGCCCGGTCGTTGGACAGATCTTTGGCTACACCTTC,CASSPVVGQIFGYTF
TRBJ2-1,.,.,TRBV5-1,TGCGCCAGCAGCACGGGACTCAACAATGAGCAGTTCTTC,CASSTGLNNEQFF
TRBJ1-1,.,.,TRBV5-1,TGCGCCAGCAGCCAAGTTCCCACAGGGACCCGTGAAGCTTTCTTT,CASSQVPTGTREAFF
TRBJ1-1,once,.,TRBV6-5,TGTGCCAGCAGTCGCGCCGGGAGGTCCACTGAAGCTTTCTTT,CASSRAGRSTEAFF
TRBJ1-1,.,.,TRBV7-8,TGTGCCAGCATTGAGGTCCAAGTGCCGGCGGACACTGAAGCTTTCTTT,CASIEVQVPADTEAFF
TRBJ2-1,.,TRBD2,TRBV5-1,TGCGCCAGCAGCACTTCTAGCGGGGGCGGGGAGCAGTTCTTC,CASSTSSGGGEQFF
TRBJ2-7,.,.,TRBV7-8,TGTGCCAGCAGCTTAGTCCCGAGCTTCGCCTTCTACGAGCAGTACTTC,CASSLVPSFAFYEQYF
TRBJ2-2,.,TRBD1,TRBV11-3,TGTGCCAGCAGCTTTACGGGACAGGTGAACACCGGGGAGCTGTTTTTT,CASSFTGQVNTGELFF
TRBJ2-5,.,TRBD1,TRBV7-8,TGTGCCAGCAGCTTATCCTCCGGGACAGGGGAGAAAGAGACCCAGTACTTC,CASSLSSGTGEKETQYF
TRBJ2-2,.,.,TRBV6-6,TGTGCCAGCGACTTTAGCGGTTCGAACACCGGGGAGCTGTTTTTT,CASDFSGSNTGELFF
TRBJ1-4,.,TRBD1,TRBV18,TGTGCCAGCTCACCCCGGGACAGGGGGCGCGTAACTAATGAAAAACTGTTTTTT,CASSPRDRGRVTNEKLFF
TRBJ1-2,.,TRBD1,TRBV28,TGTGCCAGCAGTTTGGGGTTAGACAGGGGTGGCTACACCTTC,CASSLGLDRGGYTF
TRBJ1-5,.,.,TRBV7-8,TGTGCCAGCACCCTGGATGTGGGAGGCAATCAGCCCCAGCATTTT,CASTLDVGGNQPQHF
TRBJ2-3,.,.,TRBV10-2,TGCGCCAGCACCCAGGGACGGGGGATTGACACAGATACGCAGTATTTT,CASTQGRGIDTDTQYF
TRBJ1-1,.,.,TRBV6-5,TGTGCCAGCACCACGGGGGGTACTGAAGCTTTCTTT,CASTTGGTEAFF
TRBJ2-5,.,.,TRBV11-3,TGTGCCAGCAGCTTTGGTAGCGTAATTGGCGCGGAGACCCAGTACTTC,CASSFGSVIGAETQYF
TRBJ1-1,few,.,TRBV5-1,TGCGCCAGCAGCTTGGGGCCAGGAAACACTGAAGCTTTCTTT,CASSLGPGNTEAFF
TRBJ1-1,few,.,TRBV7-7,TGTGCCAAACAGATCACTGAAGCTTTCTTT,CAKQITEAFF
TRBJ1-1,.,.,TRBV10-3,TGTGCCATCGAGGCCGCCGGTGGAGAAGCTTTCTTT,CAIEAAGGEAFF
TRBJ1-5,.,.,TRBV5-6,TGTGCCAGCAGCTTAGGGGGGGCGAGCAATCAGCCCCAGCATTTT,CASSLGGASNQPQHF
TRBJ1-5,few,.,TRBV6-1,TGTGCCAGCAAAAGGGGTCCCAGTCAGCCCCAGCATTTT,CASKRGPSQPQHF
TRBJ2-7,.,.,TRBV5-1,TGCGCCAGCAGGCAGGCAACCCACACGGGAACCTACGAGCAGTACTTC,CASRQATHTGTYEQYF
TRBJ1-2,.,.,TRBV27,TGTGCCAGCAGTCCCCTGGACAGCCTAGCCATCTATGGCTACACCTTC,CASSPLDSLAIYGYTF
TRBJ2-1,.,TRBD1,TRBV5-1,TGCGCCAGCAGCCTAAAGACGGACAGGGGCACCCTATTCTTC,CASSLKTDRGTLFF
TRBJ1-1,.,.,TRBV29-1,TGCAGCGCACTTTTTGGGGAGGGTGAAGCTTTCTTT,CSALFGEGEAFF
TRBJ1-1,.,TRBD1,TRBV6-5,TGTGCCAGCACCATGGACAGGACCGCAGGCGAAGCTTTCTTT,CASTMDRTAGEAFF
TRBJ1-2,.,TRBD1,TRBV5-6,TGTGCCAGCAGCCAGACAGGGGGCTATGGCTACACCTTC,CASSQTGGYGYTF
TRBJ1-4,few,.,TRBV7-2,TGTGCCAGCAGCCTCAGTTTCGGCAGGGTTAATGAAAAACTGTTTTTT,CASSLSFGRVNEKLFF
TRBJ2-7,.,.,TRBV9,TGTGCCAGCAGCCCCCGGGAGGGGGCGAGAGAGCAGTACTTC,CASSPREGAREQYF
TRBJ1-1,.,TRBD1,TRBV19,TGTGCCAGTAGAAACCTACAGGGGGCAAGGGCTGAAGCTTTCTTT,CASRNLQGARAEAFF
TRBJ2-1,few,.,TRBV30,TGTGCCTGGAGTGTATTTTTAGTGCGTGGGGGGGGCCCTCACAAAAACAATGAGCAGTTCTTC,CAWSVFLVRGGGPHKNNEQFF
TRBJ2-3,.,.,TRBV29-1,TGCAGCGTTGGAAGATCCTTGACAGGCATCACAGATACGCAGTATTTT,CSVGRSLTGITDTQYF
TRBJ1-3,.,.,TRBV4-2,TGTGCCAGCAGCCAAATGGTTGGCAACTCTGGAAACACCATATATTTT,CASSQMVGNSGNTIYF
TRBJ2-1,.,TRBD1,TRBV2,TGTGCCGGCAGGGACAGGGGGAAAGGTAGCTCCTACAATGAGCAGTTCTTC,CAGRDRGKGSSYNEQFF
TRBJ1-5,.,.,TRBV7-6,TGTGCCAGCAGCTTAGATGGGGGGATCAATCAGCCCCAGCATTTT,CASSLDGGINQPQHF
TRBJ2-7,.,TRBD1,TRBV2,TGTGCCAGCAGTGCCCTCCGGGACAGGGCCTCCTACGAGCAGTACTTC,CASSALRDRASYEQYF
TRBJ1-1,.,.,TRBV5-1,TGCGCCAGCAGCTTTAGCAGCCCGAACACTGAAGCTTTCTTT,CASSFSSPNTEAFF
TRBJ2-7,.,TRBD1,TRBV2,TGTGCCAGCAGTGAGGGACAGCACCGGGGCGAGCAGTACTTC,CASSEGQHRGEQYF
TRBJ1-6,.,.,TRBV2,TGTGCCAGCAGCTTAGATAATTCACCCCTCCACTTT,CASSLDNSPLHF
TRBJ2-5,.,.,TRBV9,TGTGCCAGCAGCGTCCCTACGGGAGGCAGACAGGGGTCAGGGGAGACCCAGTACTTC,CASSVPTGGRQGSGETQYF
TRBJ2-7,.,.,TRBV11-3,TGTGCCAGCAGCACCGACGGGGTCCACGAGCAGTACTTC,CASSTDGVHEQYF
TRBJ1-1,.,.,TRBV7-9,TGTGCCAGCAGCGGCTTCAACACTGAAGCTTTCTTT,CASSGFNTEAFF
TRBJ2-1,.,.,TRBV5-1,TGCGCCAGCAGCTTGGGGGACTCGATCAATGAGCAGTTCTTC,CASSLGDSINEQFF
TRBJ2-7,.,TRBD1,TRBV4-1,TGCGCCAGCAGCCAGGGACAGGCCTACGAGCAGTACTTC,CASSQGQAYEQYF
TRBJ1-5,.,.,TRBV6-5,TGTGCCAGCAGCCGACAGCGGGGAGAACAGCCCCAGCATTTT,CASSRQRGEQPQHF
TRBJ2-1,once,.,TRBV6-6,TGTGCCAGCAGATTGACAGGATCCTCCTACAATGAGCAGTTCTTC,CASRLTGSSYNEQFF
TRBJ1-3,.,TRBD1,TRBV7-9,TGTGCCAGCAGCTTAGCGGGACAGAACCCAGGAAACACCATATATTTT,CASSLAGQNPGNTIYF